This TCR beta chain was captured by sequencing in a study of cytomegalovirus exposure and HLA in healthy donors. Of note for this clone: Its antigen is as yet unknown.

The PCR employed 60 Vbeta primers together with 13 Jbeta primers. The data were produced by immunoSEQ multiplex PCR, yet TCRdb's version contains in-frame clones alone and is incomplete. The table shows tens of thousands of clones, with more than 75% occurring only once. The CDR3 runs to 17 residues. Trimming took 2 bases from V and 4 from J, leaving 17 bases between them. CDR1 is MDHEN, CDR2 SYDVKM, per germline. The study's findings and limits: Follow-up analysis found HLA locus-dependent TCR association rates, highest for DRB1 and lowest for HLA-C.

The sequencing input was PBMCs. The clonotype comes from a young man in good health and CMV-seronegative. The V and J genes are TRBV28 and TRBJ1-4; maybe TRBD1 (6 bases). The chain's CDR3 is CASSLGGLKTGNEKLFF. As DNA, the CDR3 is TGTGCCAGCAGTTTAGGGGGCCTTAAGACGGGTAATGAAAAACTGTTTTTT.